The 23 T cell receptor beta chains listed next were all sequenced from one sample in a study of T cells after posttransplantation cyclophosphamide. Sequencing used immunoSEQ multiplex PCR; TCRdb keeps in-frame clones, though not all of them. The sample has 30,000 to 45,000 clones, roughly 78% seen once. Busulfan-fludarabine conditioning, marrow transplant, and cyclophosphamide on days +3 and +4 were administered. The sequences come from CD4+ T cells sorted from blood, collected 1903 days after a stem cell transplant with posttransplant cyclophosphamide. The receptors derive from a female patient between 35 and 55 years old who received an allogeneic stem cell transplant from a related donor, was CMV-positive, and had no GVHD. The graft donor may be the source of some T cells.

The chain has TRBV6-5 and TRBJ2-7, with D possibly being TRBD2 (5 bases). V lost 2 bases and J lost 2, with 7 bases in between. CDR1 is MNHEY and CDR2 is SVGAGI in the germline V gene. This CDR3 is 13 amino acids long. The CDR3 is CASSYGRAYEQYF. CDR3 DNA sequence: TGTGCCAGCAGTTACGGGCGGGCCTACGAGCAGTACTTC.

The chain employs TRBV6-4 and TRBJ2-5; D is unclear. Germline CDR1 is MRHNA and CDR2 is SNTAGT. The CDR3 has 13 amino acids. Trimming took off 4 bases at V and 1 base at J, with 7 bases between the two ends. The CDR3: CASSVDFQETQYF. The CDR3 DNA sequence: TGTGCCAGCAGTGTTGACTTCCAAGAGACCCAGTACTTC.

The chain has TRBV5-1 and TRBJ2-3; 16 nucleotides agree with TRBD2. The CDR3 sequence is 18 residues long. After removal of 2 bases from V and 2 bases from J, the junction contained 5 bases not matched to a gene. The germline gives CDR1 SGHRS, CDR2 YFSETQ. The CDR3 region is CASSFFGTSGGATDTQYF. In DNA, the CDR3 is TGCGCCAGCAGCTTCTTCGGGACTAGCGGGGGGGCCACAGATACGCAGTATTTT.

The rearrangement joins TRBV19 to TRBJ1-2, with TRBD1 as a possible D gene (6 bases). The CDR3 runs to 13 residues. Germline assignment: CDR1 LNHDA and CDR2 SQIVND (reference sequence). V gave up 6 bases and J gave up 8 bases, with 16 bases separating them. CDR3 sequence (DNA): TGTGCCAGTAGCCCCAGACAGGTAGCCGGCTACACCTTC. Amino acids: CASSPRQVAGYTF.

This clone was counted a few times. The chain combines TRBV19 with TRBJ1-1, with 9 positions matching TRBD1. The junction had 10 bases not matched to a gene; V was cut back by 3 bases and J by 5 bases. The CDR3 loop spans 16 amino acids. The germline V gene has CDR1 LNHDA and CDR2 SQIVND (reference sequence). CDR3 residues: CASSILFGQGKTEAFF. CDR3 coding DNA: TGTGCCAGTAGTATTCTTTTCGGACAGGGGAAGACTGAAGCTTTCTTT.

The chain carries TRBV9 and TRBJ1-1; TRBD1 might be the D (5 bases). Per germline, CDR1 SGDLS and CDR2 YYNGEE. V was pared by 0 bases and J by 3 bases, with 9 bases between. The CDR3 has 14 amino acids. The CDR3, as DNA: TGTGCCAGCAGCGTAGGACAGTTTTACACTGAAGCTTTCTTT. Translated: CASSVGQFYTEAFF.

This CDR3 is CASSGLPSISTDTQYF. CDR3 nucleotide sequence: TGTGCCAGCAGCGGACTTCCAAGCATTAGCACAGATACGCAGTATTTT. The chain employs TRBV9 and TRBJ2-3; no reliable D call. CDR1 SGDLS and CDR2 YYNGEE come from the germline V gene. The CDR3 runs 16 residues. V gave up 3 bases and J gave up 0 bases, with 14 bases separating them. Together with reference TRBV9 and TRBJ2-3, the CDR3 gives the full variable domain: DSGVTQTPKHLITATGQRVTLRCSPRSGDLSVYWYQQSLDQGLQFLIQYYNGEERAKGNILERFSAQQFPDLHSELNLSSLELGDSALYFCASSGLPSISTDTQYFGPGTRLTVL.

This chain uses TRBV4-2 with TRBJ2-1; 7 positions agree with TRBD1. Looked up from germline, CDR1 is LGHNA and CDR2 is YNFKEQ. The CDR3 is 12 amino acids. Trimming cost V 5 bases and J 5 bases; bases outside gene matches: 0. DNA for the CDR3: TGTGCCAGCAGCGGACAGGACAATGAGCAGTTCTTC. It translates to CASSGQDNEQFF.

The chain carries TRBV9 and TRBJ1-5; 9 bases align to TRBD1. This CDR3 has 20 amino acids. Germline CDR1 and CDR2: SGDLS and YYNGEE. Losses at the gene ends were 4 bases for V and 0 bases for J; bases not matched to a gene: 17. The CDR3 spells CASSPTPGTGIGHSNQPQHF. The CDR3 nucleotides read TGTGCCAGCAGCCCCACGCCCGGGACAGGGATAGGACATAGCAATCAGCCCCAGCATTTT. Complete variable domain (other parts from reference TRBV9 and TRBJ1-5): DSGVTQTPKHLITATGQRVTLRCSPRSGDLSVYWYQQSLDQGLQFLIQYYNGEERAKGNILERFSAQQFPDLHSELNLSSLELGDSALYFCASSPTPGTGIGHSNQPQHFGDGTRLSIL.

The V gene is TRBV10-3, the J gene TRBJ2-3; 7 nucleotides match TRBD2. This CDR3 spans 14 amino acids. V lost 6 bases to trimming and J lost 2 bases; unmatched junction nucleotides: 5. The germline V gene encodes CDR1 ENHRY and CDR2 SYGVKD. DNA for the CDR3: TGTGCCATCAGGCTAGCGGAGCACACAGATACGCAGTATTTT. Residues: CAIRLAEHTDTQYF.

The V and J genes are TRBV19 and TRBJ2-3; 7 nucleotides line up with TRBD1. V lost 3 bases and J lost 2; bases outside the gene matches: 5. From germline, CDR1 is LNHDA and CDR2 SQIVND (reference sequence). The CDR3 runs 15 residues. As DNA, the CDR3 is TGTGCCAGTAGTATTAGAACAGGGGTCACAGATACGCAGTATTTT. Its protein is CASSIRTGVTDTQYF.

This clone was seen more than once but under ten times. CDR3 amino acids: CASSISTGPSSYEQYF. CDR3 sequence (DNA): TGTGCCAGTAGTATATCAACAGGCCCTAGCTCCTACGAGCAGTACTTC. The rearrangement links TRBV19 to TRBJ2-7; the D gene is possibly TRBD1 (5 bases). The CDR3 has 16 amino acids. V was cut by 2 bases and J by 0 bases, with 14 bases left in between. Germline CDR1 LNHDA, CDR2 SQIVND (reference sequence).

The J gene is TRBJ2-7, the V gene TRBV11-2; the match to TRBD1 covers 7 bases. V lost 6 bases, J lost 2 bases, and 13 bases stayed unmatched. This CDR3 spans 16 amino acids. Germline V gene lookup returns CDR1 SGHAT and CDR2 FQNNGV. The CDR3 is CASSRGLTGKAYEQYF. For the CDR3, the DNA is TGTGCCAGCAGTCGCGGTTTGACAGGGAAAGCCTACGAGCAGTACTTC. Combining the CDR3 with reference TRBV11-2 and TRBJ2-7 gives the whole variable domain EAGVAQSPRYKIIEKRQSVAFWCNPISGHATLYWYQQILGQGPKLLIQFQNNGVVDDSQLPKDRFSAERLKGVDSTLKIQPAKLEDSAVYLCASSRGLTGKAYEQYFGPGTRLTVT.

The table lists this clone with a few counts. The chain carries TRBV5-5 and TRBJ2-1; 7 bases align to TRBD2. This CDR3 has 16 amino acids. The V gene's germline CDR1 is SGHKS and CDR2 YYEKEE (reference sequence). J was trimmed by 1 base and V by 1 base; bases with no gene match: 5. The CDR3 spells CASSLSGVGSYNEQFF. CDR3 bases: TGTGCCAGCAGCTTGAGCGGGGTGGGGTCCTACAATGAGCAGTTCTTC.

The CDR3 DNA follows: TGTGCCAGCAGTGAAAGGTCTAGCGGGCGGCTGGCGCGAGAGACCCAGTACTTC. Protein sequence: CASSERSSGRLARETQYF. The chain combines TRBV2 with TRBJ2-5, with TRBD2 matching 8 bases. The CDR3 totals 18 residues. Trimming took 2 bases from V and 4 from J; bases not matched to a gene: 15. The germline gives CDR1 SNHLY, CDR2 FYNNEI.

This clone turned up a few times. The CDR3 here is CASSLSGPQPQHF. In DNA form, the CDR3 reads TGTGCCAGCAGTTTATCAGGGCCTCAGCCCCAGCATTTT. The chain carries TRBV28 and TRBJ1-5, with D possibly being TRBD1 (5 bases). V was trimmed by 1 base and J by 6 bases, leaving 7 bases between them. This CDR3 comprises 13 residues. CDR1 is MDHEN, CDR2 SYDVKM, per germline.

This clone was observed a few times. V is TRBV20-1 and J is TRBJ2-2, with D possibly matching TRBD1 (5 bases). The V end lost 7 bases, the J end lost 7 bases, and 10 bases lay between the germline ends. This CDR3 contains 11 residues. Germline assignment: CDR1 DFQATT and CDR2 SNEGSKA (reference sequence). CDR3 in DNA: TGCAGTGTCGGCAGGGTCGGGGAGCTGTTTTTT. Translating gives CSVGRVGELFF.

The rearrangement links TRBV6-6 to TRBJ2-1; TRBD2 matches at 13 bases. The V gene end was trimmed by 4 bases and the J gene end by 6 bases; junction bases not matched to a gene: 6. CDR3 length: 16 residues. Per germline, CDR1 MNHNY and CDR2 SVGAGI (reference sequence). In DNA, the CDR3 is TGTGCCAGCAGTTCAGCACTAGCGGGGGGGTTCAATGAGCAGTTCTTC. This gives the protein CASSSALAGGFNEQFF.

In its sample, this clone was seen a few times. V gene TRBV6-1 combines with J gene TRBJ1-5; D not resolved. V was trimmed by 4 bases and J by 6 bases, leaving 10 bases between them. Germline V lookup: CDR1 MNHNS, CDR2 SASEGT. The CDR3 is made up of 13 amino acids. The CDR3 region is CASSGASFQPQHF. The CDR3 bases are TGTGCCAGCAGTGGGGCAAGTTTTCAGCCCCAGCATTTT.

A few counts support this clone. The chain combines TRBV5-1 with TRBJ2-7, with a tentative D call TRBD2 (5 bases). The germline V and J ends were trimmed by 4 bases and 3 bases, with 17 bases remaining between them. This CDR3 spans 15 amino acids. Germline CDR1 is SGHRS and CDR2 is YFSETQ. The CDR3 is CASSEGPLDSYEQYF. The CDR3, as DNA: TGCGCCAGCAGCGAGGGTCCACTAGATAGCTACGAGCAGTACTTC.

The V and J genes are TRBV5-8 and TRBJ1-1, with TRBD1 as a possible D gene (5 bases). CDR1 is SGHTS and CDR2 is YDEGEE in the germline V gene. The CDR3 has 13 amino acids. Trimming left V 4 bases short and J 5 bases short, with 12 bases between. CDR3 DNA sequence: TGTGCCAGCAGCCAGGGTTGGTATACTGAAGCTTTCTTT. It is translated as CASSQGWYTEAFF.

This clone was picked up a small number of times. V is TRBV11-1 and J is TRBJ1-4, with 8 bases matching TRBD1. Looked up from germline, CDR1 is SGHAT and CDR2 is FQDESV (reference sequence). The CDR3 length is 15 residues. J lost 4 bases, V lost 5 bases, and 6 bases had no gene match. In DNA form, the CDR3 reads TGTGCCAGCAGCGTCGACAGGGGAAATAATGAAAAACTGTTTTTT. This codes for CASSVDRGNNEKLFF. The full variable domain, rest sourced from reference TRBV11-1 and TRBJ1-4, is EAEVAQSPRYKITEKSQAVAFWCDPISGHATLYWYRQILGQGPELLVQFQDESVVDDSQLPKDRFSAERLKGVDSTLKIQPAELGDSAMYLCASSVDRGNNEKLFFGSGTQLSVL.

The CDR3 is CASRSRDSSLGFF. The CDR3 DNA is TGTGCCAGCAGGTCCCGGGACAGCTCACTTGGTTTCTTT. V usage is TRBV6-5 and J usage is TRBJ1-1, with 7 bases matching TRBD1. V gave up 6 bases and J gave up 13 bases; unmatched junction bases: 14. CDR1 MNHEY and CDR2 SVGAGI come from the germline V gene. The CDR3 is 13 amino acids.